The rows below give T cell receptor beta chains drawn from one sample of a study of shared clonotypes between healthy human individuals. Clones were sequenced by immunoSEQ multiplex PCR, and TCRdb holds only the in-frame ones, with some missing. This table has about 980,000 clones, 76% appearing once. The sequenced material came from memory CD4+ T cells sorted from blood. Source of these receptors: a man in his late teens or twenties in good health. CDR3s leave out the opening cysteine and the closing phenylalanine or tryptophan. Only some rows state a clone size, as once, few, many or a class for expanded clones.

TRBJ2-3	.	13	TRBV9	ASSGSGGPTDTQY
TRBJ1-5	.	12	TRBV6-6	ASSYRTERQPQH
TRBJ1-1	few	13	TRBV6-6	ATQPRAGTNTEAF
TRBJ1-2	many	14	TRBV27	ASSFFGDSSSYGYT
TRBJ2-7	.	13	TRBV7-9	ASSPKVASSYEQY
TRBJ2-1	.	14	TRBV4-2	ASSQEGLAEYNEQF
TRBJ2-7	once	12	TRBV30	AWTRGAVAYEQY
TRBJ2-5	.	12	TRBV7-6	ASSLQGLQETQY
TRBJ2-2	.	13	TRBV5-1	ASSRSGSDTGELF
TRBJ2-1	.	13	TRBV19	ASSTSARSYNEQF
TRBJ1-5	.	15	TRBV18	ASSPLGQAGSNQPQH
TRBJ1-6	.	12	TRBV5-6	ASSWDKSNSPLH
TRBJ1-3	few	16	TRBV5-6	ASSVLGQLYFSGNTIY